This note documents a single T cell receptor (beta chain) sequence. Its antigen remains unidentified. 13 Jbeta primers and 60 Vbeta primers were used for the PCR. This table comes from immunoSEQ multiplex PCR, and its TCRdb copy is limited to in-frame clones, with some not included. Among about 55,000 clones, 70% to 85% were seen once, and the ten largest hold 1.5% to 2%. The data were obtained in a study of cytomegalovirus exposure and HLA in healthy donors. Notes on the study in general: Among CMV-associated TCR beta chains, most appeared HLA-restricted in a later analysis. A previous analysis found most TCR beta V segments productive roughly 90% or roughly 30% of the time. An analysis was carried out later, and it reportedly showed fewer N-insertions in an Asian-associated ancestry cluster than the roughly 700-donor mean. Beyond CMV serostatus, there was no information to go on about immune exposure.

CDR1 MGHRA and CDR2 YSYEKL come from the germline V gene. V lost 2 bases to trimming and J lost 0 bases, with 14 bases between them. The CDR3 covers 17 residues. The sample comprised PBMCs. This receptor was taken from a man younger than 40 in good health and CMV-seronegative. The chain carries TRBV4-1 and TRBJ2-1; D may be TRBD2 (6 bases). Here the CDR3 DNA reads TGCGCCAGCAGCCAAAGCGGGTCTTTTAGCTCCTACAATGAGCAGTTCTTC. Translated, it gives CASSQSGSFSSYNEQFF.